This TCR beta chain came from a study of cytomegalovirus exposure and HLA in healthy donors. This clone was seen more than once but under ten times. This CDR3 contains 14 residues. Trimming at V came to 4 bases and at J to 2 bases, leaving 3 bases not matched to a gene. Looked up from germline, CDR1 is LNHDA and CDR2 is SQIVND (reference sequence). PCR employed 60 Vbeta and 13 Jbeta primers. Clones were sequenced by immunoSEQ multiplex PCR, and TCRdb holds only the in-frame ones, with some missing. Here the sample spans 150,000 to 180,000 clones, around 74% being singletons. The chain couples TRBV19 to TRBJ1-2, with TRBD1 matching 8 bases. This sequence originates from a man aged 18 to 30 in good health and CMV-seronegative. Sequenced input: PBMCs. DNA of the CDR3: TGTGCCAGTAGTACGGACAGGGTAAACTATGGCTACACCTTC. This gives the protein CASSTDRVNYGYTF.